The entry below gives a single T cell receptor (beta chain) sequence along with its context. The data stem from a study of blood T cell repertoires in COVID-19. Assay: immunoSEQ multiplex PCR; the TCRdb copy retains only in-frame clones and omits some. The sample lists 110,000 to 150,000 clones, more than 75% occurring once. Germline CDR1 and CDR2: MGHRA and YSYEKL. CDR3 size: 17 residues. J was trimmed by 3 bases and V by 4 bases; bases with no gene match: 8. The receptor was derived from a woman between 50 and 59 years old who had recovered from COVID-19. The chain carries TRBV4-1 and TRBJ2-5, with 13 bases aligning to TRBD2. Specimen: PBMCs or T cells enriched from blood (not recorded which). The CDR3 region has the DNA TGCGCCAGCAGCCGCCCGACTAGCGGGGGGCAGAAAGAGACCCAGTACTTC. It yields the protein CASSRPTSGGQKETQYF.